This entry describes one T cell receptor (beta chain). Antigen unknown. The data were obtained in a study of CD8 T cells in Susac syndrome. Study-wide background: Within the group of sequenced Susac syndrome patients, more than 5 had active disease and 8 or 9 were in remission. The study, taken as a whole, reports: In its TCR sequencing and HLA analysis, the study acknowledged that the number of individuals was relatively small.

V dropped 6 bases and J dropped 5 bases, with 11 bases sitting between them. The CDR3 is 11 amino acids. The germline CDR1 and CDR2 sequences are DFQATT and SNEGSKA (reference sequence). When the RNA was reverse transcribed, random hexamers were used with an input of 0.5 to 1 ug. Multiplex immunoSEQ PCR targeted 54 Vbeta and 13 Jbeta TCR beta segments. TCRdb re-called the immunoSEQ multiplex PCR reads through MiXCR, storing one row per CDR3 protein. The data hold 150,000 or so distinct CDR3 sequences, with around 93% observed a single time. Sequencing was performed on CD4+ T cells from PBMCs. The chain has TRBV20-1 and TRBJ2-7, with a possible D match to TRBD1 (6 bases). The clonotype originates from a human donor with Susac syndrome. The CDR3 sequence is CSAPGDHEQYF. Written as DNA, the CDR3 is TGCAGTGCGCCAGGGGACCACGAGCAGTACTTC.